The source of this T cell receptor (beta chain) is a study of cytomegalovirus exposure and HLA in healthy donors. Trimming pared 5 bases from V and 3 bases from J, leaving 6 bases between. The V gene's germline CDR1 is DFQATT and CDR2 SNEGSKA (reference sequence). The CDR3 covers 11 residues. PCR involved 60 Vbeta and 13 Jbeta primers. Some clones are missing from TCRdb's copy, which holds only in-frame ones; the method was immunoSEQ multiplex PCR. The profile covers around 150,000 clones, with around four fifths appearing a single time and 3% to 3.5% taken by the ten largest. The sequence was collected from a male donor in good health and CMV-seronegative. The chain uses TRBV20-1 and TRBJ2-3; D gene ambiguous. Source material: PBMCs. CDR3 loop: CSAEATDTQYF. CDR3 nucleotide sequence: TGCAGTGCTGAAGCAACAGATACGCAGTATTTT.